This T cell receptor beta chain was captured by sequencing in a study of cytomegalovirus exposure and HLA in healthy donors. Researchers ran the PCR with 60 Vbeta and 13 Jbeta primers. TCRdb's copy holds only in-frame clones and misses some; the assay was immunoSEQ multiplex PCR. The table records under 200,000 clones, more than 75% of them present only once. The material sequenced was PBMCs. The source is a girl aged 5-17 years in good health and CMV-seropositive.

This chain's CDR3 is CASSLADWLAGEETQYF. Written as DNA, the CDR3 is TGTGCCAGCAGCTTGGCAGATTGGCTAGCGGGAGAAGAGACCCAGTACTTC. The gene calls are TRBV5-8 and TRBJ2-5; TRBD2 aligns across 10 bases. V shed 0 bases and J 3 bases; nucleotides not matched to a gene: 8. CDR1 and CDR2 (germline): SGHTS, YDEGEE. This CDR3 spans 17 amino acids.